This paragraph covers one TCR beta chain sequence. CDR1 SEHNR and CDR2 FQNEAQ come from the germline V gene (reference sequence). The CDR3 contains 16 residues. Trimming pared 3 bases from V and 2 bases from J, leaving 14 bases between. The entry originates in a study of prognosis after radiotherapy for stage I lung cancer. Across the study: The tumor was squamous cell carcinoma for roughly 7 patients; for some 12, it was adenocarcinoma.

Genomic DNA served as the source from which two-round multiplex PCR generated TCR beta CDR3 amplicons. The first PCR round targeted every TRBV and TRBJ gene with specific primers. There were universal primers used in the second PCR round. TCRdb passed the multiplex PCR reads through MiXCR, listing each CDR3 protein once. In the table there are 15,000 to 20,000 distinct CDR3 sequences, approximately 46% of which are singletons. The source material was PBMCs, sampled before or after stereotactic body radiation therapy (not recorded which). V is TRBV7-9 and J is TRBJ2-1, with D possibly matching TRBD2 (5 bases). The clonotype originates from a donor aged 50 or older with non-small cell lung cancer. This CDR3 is CASSFGGSRAYNEQFF. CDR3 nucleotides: TGTGCCAGCAGCTTCGGCGGGTCTAGAGCCTACAATGAGCAGTTCTTC.